The entry below gives a single T cell receptor (beta chain) sequence along with its context. Its cognate antigen is unknown. This sample was taken from a study of cytomegalovirus exposure and HLA in healthy donors. Study-level points and caveats: Across donors, most TCRs were seen rarely, yet some public ones were widespread. In vitro, three CMV-associated chains proved specific for CMV antigens.

From germline, CDR1 is MNHEY and CDR2 SMNVEV (reference sequence). The length of the CDR3 is 13 residues. The V end was cut by 7 bases, the J end by 4 bases, with 12 bases between. Amplification used 60 Vbeta primers and 13 Jbeta primers. TCRdb keeps only in-frame clones here, not all; method: immunoSEQ multiplex PCR. The sample has about 140,000 clones; 75% to 90% are singletons. Specimen: PBMCs. This TCR was recovered from a female donor in good health and CMV-seronegative. The chain is built from TRBV27 and TRBJ2-3; D ambiguous. CDR3 residues: CASTPGTADTQYF. CDR3 nucleotide sequence: TGTGCCAGCACTCCCGGCACAGCAGATACGCAGTATTTT.